The 24 T cell receptor beta chains below were found in one sample sequenced in a study of T cells after yellow fever vaccination. TCRdb passed the 5' RACE reads through MiXCR, listing each CDR3 protein once. The table lists 350,000 to 450,000 distinct CDR3 sequences, 18% of them singletons. This specimen consisted of PBMCs, obtained before the yellow fever booster vaccination. The receptors were sampled from a man aged 18 to 29 who received the YFV17D yellow fever vaccine.

The V gene is TRBV6-5, the J gene TRBJ1-4, with 10 bases aligning to TRBD1. The germline CDR1 and CDR2 sequences are MNHEY and SVGAGI. The CDR3 runs to 16 residues. V trimming: 5 bases; J trimming: 2 bases; junction bases outside the gene matches: 5. The CDR3 region has the DNA TGTGCCAGCAGTACCCGACAGGGGGCGACTAATGAAAAACTGTTTTTT. Its translation is CASSTRQGATNEKLFF.

The chain has TRBV9 and TRBJ2-1; tentatively, D is TRBD1 or TRBD2 (5 bases each). This CDR3 has 17 amino acids. Germline CDR1 SGDLS, CDR2 YYNGEE. The V and J ends lost 3 bases and 3 bases respectively, with 19 bases between them. In nucleotides, the CDR3 is TGTGCCAGCAGCGCGGGGCAGGGCAGCATTCTCTACAATGAGCAGTTCTTC. Its protein is CASSAGQGSILYNEQFF.

A few counts support this clonotype. The chain joins TRBV6-6 to TRBJ2-3; no definite D call. The CDR3 extends over 11 amino acids. V was clipped by 2 bases and J by 15 bases, with 12 bases between them. CDR1 is MNHNY, CDR2 SVGAGI, per germline (reference sequence). The chain's CDR3 is CASSYDMSPYF. The DNA of the CDR3 is TGTGCCAGCAGTTACGACATGTCCCCCTATTTT.

The gene calls are TRBV19 and TRBJ2-3, with TRBD1 as a possible D gene (5 bases). This CDR3 has 14 amino acids. V lost 6 bases to trimming and J lost 0 bases, with 10 bases between them. Germline V lookup: CDR1 LNHDA, CDR2 SQIVND (reference sequence). The CDR3 DNA reads as TGTGCCAGTAGAGGGGCAGGGAGCACAGATACGCAGTATTTT. It codes for CASRGAGSTDTQYF.

The V call is TRBV5-1, the J call TRBJ2-3, with D possibly being TRBD2 (5 bases). Per the germline V gene, CDR1 is SGHRS and CDR2 is YFSETQ. The V end lost 4 bases, the J end lost 1 base, and 10 bases lay between the germline ends. This CDR3 spans 14 amino acids. CDR3 amino acids: CASSIGLRTDTQYF. The CDR3 nucleotides are TGCGCCAGCAGCATAGGACTGCGCACAGATACGCAGTATTTT.

This clonotype was counted many times. This sequence joins TRBV5-1 and TRBJ2-3; 8 nucleotides line up with TRBD1. Germline values: CDR1 SGHRS, CDR2 YFSETQ. This CDR3 contains 15 residues. The J segment lost 5 bases and the V segment lost 0 bases, leaving 5 bases of the junction unmatched. The CDR3 nucleotides are TGCGCCAGCAGCTTGGCCTTAGACAGGGGAGATACGCAGTATTTT. It encodes CASSLALDRGDTQYF.

This clonotype has a handful of counts. The chain recombines TRBV21-1 with TRBJ2-1. TRBV21-1 has pseudogene status. The CDR3 has 15 residues. The CDR3 nucleotides read TGTGCCAGCAGCAATCAGGAGAGCTCCTACAATGAGCAGTTCTTC. Protein sequence: CASSNQESSYNEQFF.

The V gene is TRBV20-1, the J gene TRBJ1-2; 8 bases match TRBD1. This CDR3 is built from 15 residues. Germline CDR1 is DFQATT and CDR2 is SNEGSKA (reference sequence). V shed 2 bases, J shed 3 bases, and the junction held 8 bases outside the gene matches. CDR3: CSARLRTGSYYGYTF. Written as DNA, the CDR3 is TGCAGTGCTAGACTTAGGACAGGGTCTTACTATGGCTACACCTTC.

This clonotype was seen once. V gene TRBV5-1 combines with J gene TRBJ2-4; D remains unclear. V lost 2 bases to trimming and J lost 0 bases, with 6 bases between them. The CDR3 is 14 residues long. In germline, CDR1 is SGHRS, CDR2 YFSETQ. As DNA, the CDR3 is TGCGCCAGCAGCTTCGGGCAAGCCAAAAACATTCAGTACTTC. Translated: CASSFGQAKNIQYF.

This sequence joins TRBV4-1 and TRBJ2-1, with 10 positions matching TRBD2. This CDR3 has 18 residues. Germline trimming cut 4 bases from V and 8 bases from J; bases unmatched to any gene: 17. Germline CDR1 MGHRA, CDR2 YSYEKL. As DNA, the CDR3 is TGCGCCAGCAGCCTCCCTCGAGGGAGCGGGGGGGACGTAGATGAGCAGTTCTTC. The encoded protein is CASSLPRGSGGDVDEQFF.

The CDR3 DNA reads TGTGCCAGCAGCACGTATTCCGGGCCCCGAGCCTATGGCTACACCTTC. It translates to CASSTYSGPRAYGYTF. The chain carries TRBV11-2 and TRBJ1-2, with unresolved D. The length of the CDR3 is 16 residues. The ends were cut back, 5 bases at V and 4 bases at J, with 20 bases in the middle. Looked up from germline, CDR1 is SGHAT and CDR2 is FQNNGV.

V and J are TRBV5-5 and TRBJ1-2, with 7 positions matching TRBD1. Germline V gene data show CDR1 as SGHKS and CDR2 as YYEKEE (reference sequence). The CDR3 totals 15 residues. V lost 4 bases to trimming and J lost 5 bases; unmatched junction nucleotides: 11. In DNA form, the CDR3 reads TGTGCCAGCAGCCCATACGAGGGACAGACTTATGGCTACACCTTC. Protein: CASSPYEGQTYGYTF. The full variable domain, in which reference TRBV5-5 and TRBJ1-2 provide the parts outside the CDR3, is DAGVTQSPTHLIKTRGQQVTLRCSPISGHKSVSWYQQVLGQGPQFIFQYYEKEERGRGNFPDRFSARQFPNYSSELNVNALLLGDSALYLCASSPYEGQTYGYTFGSGTRLTVV.

This sequence joins TRBV12-3 or TRBV12-4 and TRBJ1-5; a possible D gene is TRBD1 (5 bases). The CDR3 has 14 residues. Trimming left V 0 bases short and J 5 bases short, with 8 bases between. CDR3 nucleotide sequence: TGTGCCAGCAGTTTAGCCGTGGGGGATCAGCCCCAGCATTTT. Encoded protein: CASSLAVGDQPQHF.

At least ten counts were recorded for this clonotype. The rearrangement uses TRBV4-3 and TRBJ1-3, with D unresolved. Germline CDR1 LGHNA, CDR2 YSLEER. There are 15 residues in the CDR3. V was trimmed by 0 bases and J by 3 bases, leaving 9 bases between them. CDR3 sequence: CASSQERFLGNTIYF. The CDR3 region has the DNA TGCGCCAGCAGCCAAGAGCGGTTCCTTGGAAACACCATATATTTT.

CDR3 sequence reads: CASSQDGQSTDTQYF. In DNA, the CDR3 is TGTGCCAGCAGCCAAGACGGCCAGTCCACAGATACGCAGTATTTT. The chain links TRBV3-1 to TRBJ2-3; D gene unclear. The germline gives CDR1 LGHDT, CDR2 YNNKEL (reference sequence). The CDR3 consists of 15 residues. V lost 0 bases and J lost 2, with 9 bases in between.

This clonotype has a handful of counts. V usage is TRBV7-9 and J usage is TRBJ2-1; D gene uncertain. Per the germline V gene, CDR1 is SEHNR and CDR2 is FQNEAQ (reference sequence). The V and J ends lost 5 bases and 10 bases respectively, with 12 bases between them. This CDR3 spans 12 amino acids. As DNA, the CDR3 is TGTGCCAGCAGCCAGTTACCGGAAGAGCAGTTCTTC. Residues: CASSQLPEEQFF.

This clonotype was counted only a few times. The chain recombines TRBV4-2 with TRBJ2-1; D is perhaps TRBD2 (5 bases). V lost 3 bases and J lost 9, with 15 bases in between. The CDR3 length is 14 residues. CDR1 is LGHNA, CDR2 YNFKEQ, per germline. The CDR3 DNA follows: TGTGCCAGCAGCCAGCTCAGGACCGAGGGTGAGCAGTTCTTC. As protein: CASSQLRTEGEQFF.

Only a few counts were recorded for this clonotype. The chain is built from TRBV27 and TRBJ1-1; unclear D gene. V was cut by 6 bases and J by 9 bases, with 20 bases left in between. Germline values: CDR1 MNHEY, CDR2 SMNVEV (reference sequence). The CDR3 is 14 residues long. The CDR3 region has the DNA TGTGCCAGCAGGAGTTCAGGTACCGATCTGAAAGCTTTCTTT. Protein: CASRSSGTDLKAFF.

This clonotype has only a few counts. The CDR3 nucleotides read TGTGCCAGCAGTTCCTCCTTCCGTGCCTCCTACGAGCAGTACTTC. Amino acids: CASSSSFRASYEQYF. V gene TRBV2 combines with J gene TRBJ2-7; D is unclear. Trimming took off 5 bases at V and 0 bases at J, with 14 bases between the two ends. The CDR3 is 15 residues long. Germline assignment: CDR1 SNHLY and CDR2 FYNNEI.

The chain recombines TRBV29-1 with TRBJ2-3; TRBD1 aligns across 10 bases. CDR1 is SQVTM and CDR2 is ANQGSEA in the germline V gene. This CDR3 has 15 amino acids. Unmatched junction bases numbered 4, after V lost 2 bases and J lost 2 bases. Written as DNA, the CDR3 is TGCAGCGTTGAAAGAGGGACAGGGGCCACAGATACGCAGTATTTT. This sequence encodes CSVERGTGATDTQYF.

This chain joins TRBV5-5 and TRBJ2-7; D may be TRBD1 or TRBD2 (5 bases each). The germline V gene has CDR1 SGHKS and CDR2 YYEKEE (reference sequence). The CDR3 is made up of 13 amino acids. CDR3 protein: CASSMRGSNEQYV. The CDR3 nucleotides are TGTGCCAGCAGTATGAGGGGCTCCAACGAGCAGTACGTC.

The chain is built from TRBV12-3 or TRBV12-4 and TRBJ1-1, with TRBD1 as a possible D gene (5 bases). V was cut by 5 bases and J by 14 bases, with 15 bases left in between. The CDR3 spans 11 residues. The CDR3 loop reads CASSVVGRSFF. The CDR3 DNA reads as TGTGCCAGCAGTGTGGTGGGGCGTTCCTTCTTT.

This clonotype was seen a handful of times. The rearrangement uses TRBV12-3 or TRBV12-4 and TRBJ1-5; no clear D. Trimming stripped 6 bases from V and 2 bases from J, with 8 bases between. The CDR3 totals 13 residues. The DNA of the CDR3 is TGTGCCAGCAGCCCTGTCGGCAATCAGCCCCAGCATTTT. Translated: CASSPVGNQPQHF.

This clonotype appeared a few times. The chain is built from TRBV12-3 or TRBV12-4 and TRBJ1-2, with D hard to call. The CDR3 totals 15 residues. Trimming removed 2 bases at V and 4 bases at J, with 14 bases between. The CDR3 here is CASSLSGRPLYGYTF. CDR3 DNA: TGTGCCAGCAGTTTATCAGGACGGCCTCTCTATGGCTACACCTTC.